This T cell receptor beta chain derives from a study of blood T cells in healthy people across ages. Study-wide findings and caveats: In long-lived donors, naive CD4+ cell counts and diversity exceeded those of aged donors. Among T cells, TCR beta diversity per million cells dropped roughly linearly as age rose.

CDR1 SGHRS and CDR2 YFSETQ come from the germline V gene. V dropped 4 bases and J dropped 4; count of bases not matched to a gene: 5. This CDR3 has 13 residues. This clonotype is medium-sized. What it binds is unknown. It was with a sample-barcoded 5' primer and a J-beta primer mix that a second PCR of roughly 7 to 12 cycles was run. TCRdb fed the 5' RACE reads into MiXCR, producing one record per CDR3 protein. The sample carries over 450,000 distinct CDR3 sequences, approximately 25% recorded once. These same data were also listed under a study on T cells of mothers and their children. This second report adds: Sequencing got over 8.5 million TCR beta CDR3 reads from each mother and roughly 2.7 million from each child.

The TCR sequence derives from a boy younger than 18 in good health. Sequenced sample: blood. The V gene is TRBV5-1, the J gene TRBJ2-7, with 7 bases identical to TRBD1. CDR3: CASSDLGQYEQYF. CDR3 coding DNA: TGCGCCAGCAGCGACCTGGGACAGTACGAGCAGTACTTC. The full variable domain, its missing parts supplied by reference TRBV5-1 and TRBJ2-7, is KAGVTQTPRYLIKTRGQQVTLSCSPISGHRSVSWYQQTPGQGLQFLFEYFSETQRNKGNFPGRFSGRQFSNSRSEMNVSTLELGDSALYLCASSDLGQYEQYFGPGTRLTVT.